Described below is a single T cell receptor beta chain sequence and its context. There is no known antigen for this receptor. Within one base of it there is no much larger clone, and no base qualities were kept. The CDR3 spans 15 residues, from the cysteine through the phenylalanine. Only CDR3 DNA remains: 45 bases, in frame from the first base. The germline V end is reduced by 3 bases and the J end by 7 bases; junction bases left unmatched: 7. The CDR1 and CDR2 encoded by the germline V gene are SGHRS and YFSETQ. This specimen belongs to a study of blood T cell repertoires in COVID-19 (dated by TCRdb to about 2020). About the full investigation: The collaborator samples originated in the United States, Italy and Spain and spanned the acute and convalescent phases of COVID-19. The material from the prospective study consisted of cDNA or gDNA derived from T cells, B-cell-depleted T cells, or PBMCs. Subjects who had been exposed to COVID-19, were actively infected with it, or had recovered from it provided the deeply sampled blood TCRbeta repertoires that made up the dataset. The samples were drawn from two sources: the first 160 participants of the ongoing ImmuneRACE study, and some 1,300 subjects contributed by 6 global collaborators. A de-identified subject ID, COVID-19 status, age in years and sex were almost always included in the sample metadata. Where HLA class I and class II types were available, the types were taken from metadata supplied by the sample provider, not from assay-based typing. The repertoires were released in a freely available public database meant as a resource for research on the immune response to SARS-CoV-2. Results the study describes overall, beyond this receptor: Clinical and demographic metadata were provided uncurated, with the amount varying by source and participant.

The immunoSEQ Assay, a bias-controlled multiplex PCR, was used to amplify TCRbeta CDR3 regions from genomic DNA. In the paper's pipeline: The number of nucleated cells in each sample was estimated from the amplification of reference gene primers within the assay. To quantify the absolute abundance of each unique TCRbeta CDR3 rearrangement, sequence reads were collapsed and filtered. For each sample, productive Simpson clonality was calculated by taking the square root of Simpson's diversity index across productive rearrangements. Entries here come from immuneACCESS through TCRdb and include only in-frame sequences with V and J called. Some clones fail to appear in such tables; in the studies checked, an unresolved V gene covers under half of the shortfall, and the cause of the remainder is unknown. D and trimming were read from the DNA, whereas the V and J calls and clone size are those reported in that table. In all, the sample holds 110,000 or so clones, and 81% of those were seen once. The top ten constitute less than 2% of the sample.

The collaborating institutions used their own protocols to collect whole blood in K2EDTA tubes. For TCRbeta analysis, collaborators shipped samples in one of three forms: frozen whole blood, isolated PBMCs, or DNA extracted from either of those sample types. The TCR originated in a man aged 45 to 65 with acute or convalescent COVID-19. The sequence joins TRBV5-1 to TRBJ1-2; 12 middle bases align to TRBD1. Sequencing used peripheral blood. Read as DNA, the sequence is TGCGCCAGCAGCTCGATGGGACAGGGGGCCGGTGGCTACACCTTC. This is translated as CASSSMGQGAGGYTF.